The subject of this entry is one T cell receptor beta chain. This CDR3 is 14 amino acids long. Trimming left V 4 bases short and J 0 bases short, with 7 bases between. Germline assignment: CDR1 SGHVS and CDR2 FQNEAQ. This sample is drawn from a study of blood T cell repertoires in COVID-19. Turning to the study itself: Donors in the United States, Italy and Spain gave samples during acute or convalescent COVID-19.

Profiled with immunoSEQ multiplex PCR; TCRdb holds only in-frame clones, not every one. In the table there are some 390,000 clones, approximately 89% of which are singletons. This chain links TRBV7-8 with TRBJ1-3, with D possibly being TRBD1 (5 bases). This TCR was sampled from a woman in her thirties or forties with COVID-19, enrolled during active disease. The source material was peripheral blood. CDR3 sequence reads: CASSSGYSGNTIYF. The CDR3, as DNA: TGTGCCAGCAGCTCAGGGTACTCTGGAAACACCATATATTTT.